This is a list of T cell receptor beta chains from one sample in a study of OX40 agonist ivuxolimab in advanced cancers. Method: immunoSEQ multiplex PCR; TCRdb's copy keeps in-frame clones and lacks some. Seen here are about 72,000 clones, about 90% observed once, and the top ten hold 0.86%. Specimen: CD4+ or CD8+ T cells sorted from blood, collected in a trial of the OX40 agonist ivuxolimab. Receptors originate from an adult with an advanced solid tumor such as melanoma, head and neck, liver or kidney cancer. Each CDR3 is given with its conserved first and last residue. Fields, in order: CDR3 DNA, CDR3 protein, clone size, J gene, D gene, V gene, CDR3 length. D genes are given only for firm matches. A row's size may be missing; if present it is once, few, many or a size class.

cdr3_nt: TGCGCCAGCAGCTCCCTAGCGGGAAGCACAGATACGCAGTATTTT
cdr3_aa: CASSSLAGSTDTQYF
clone_size: .
j_call: TRBJ2-3
d_call: TRBD2
v_call: TRBV5-1
cdr3_length: 15

cdr3_nt: TGCGCCAGCAGTTTTAATATTTTCGAGACCCAGTACTTC
cdr3_aa: CASSFNIFETQYF
clone_size: once
j_call: TRBJ2-5
d_call: .
v_call: TRBV4-3
cdr3_length: 13

cdr3_nt: TGCAGCGTGGTTACTAGCGGCACTTGGGACGAGCAGTACTTC
cdr3_aa: CSVVTSGTWDEQYF
clone_size: .
j_call: TRBJ2-7
d_call: TRBD2
v_call: TRBV29-1
cdr3_length: 14

cdr3_nt: TGTGCCAGCAGCACCGGGACCTGGGGGGAAAAACTGTTTTTT
cdr3_aa: CASSTGTWGEKLFF
clone_size: .
j_call: TRBJ1-4
d_call: .
v_call: TRBV5-5
cdr3_length: 14

cdr3_nt: TGTGCCAGTACCGGGACAGGGACGCGCAATCAGCCCCAGCATTTT
cdr3_aa: CASTGTGTRNQPQHF
clone_size: .
j_call: TRBJ1-5
d_call: TRBD1
v_call: TRBV19
cdr3_length: 15

cdr3_nt: TGTGCCAGCAGCTTTTCATCAACCGGGGAGCTGTTTTTT
cdr3_aa: CASSFSSTGELFF
clone_size: .
j_call: TRBJ2-2
d_call: .
v_call: TRBV5-6
cdr3_length: 13

cdr3_nt: TGTGACAGCAGCTTAGCGTCAGGAACGCGAAACACCATATATTTT
cdr3_aa: CDSSLASGTRNTIYF
clone_size: .
j_call: TRBJ1-3
d_call: .
v_call: TRBV7-8
cdr3_length: 15

cdr3_nt: TGTGCCAGCAGCTTAGTTCCAGGGAGACTTAGCACAGATACGCAGTATTTT
cdr3_aa: CASSLVPGRLSTDTQYF
clone_size: many
j_call: TRBJ2-3
d_call: .
v_call: TRBV7-2
cdr3_length: 17

cdr3_nt: TGTGCCAGCAGCTTAAATCTAGAAGGTGAAGCTTTCTTT
cdr3_aa: CASSLNLEGEAFF
clone_size: .
j_call: TRBJ1-1
d_call: .
v_call: TRBV11-1
cdr3_length: 13

cdr3_nt: TGTGCCAGCAGCTCTCGGACTAGCGGGAGTAACACCGGGGAGCTGTTTTTT
cdr3_aa: CASSSRTSGSNTGELFF
clone_size: once
j_call: TRBJ2-2
d_call: TRBD2
v_call: TRBV7-2
cdr3_length: 17

cdr3_nt: TGTGCCAGCAGCTTTCATCGGGGGGGCCCGGATACGCAGTATTTT
cdr3_aa: CASSFHRGGPDTQYF
clone_size: .
j_call: TRBJ2-3
d_call: TRBD2
v_call: TRBV7-2
cdr3_length: 15

cdr3_nt: TGCGCCAGCAGCTTCGGCCAAATCCGGGACAGGAACACTGAAGCTTTCTTT
cdr3_aa: CASSFGQIRDRNTEAFF
clone_size: .
j_call: TRBJ1-1
d_call: TRBD1
v_call: TRBV5-1
cdr3_length: 17

cdr3_nt: TGTGCCAGCAGTCCCAGATTCCTTGGGGGCGAGGACATTCAGTACTTC
cdr3_aa: CASSPRFLGGEDIQYF
clone_size: .
j_call: TRBJ2-4
d_call: .
v_call: TRBV28
cdr3_length: 16

cdr3_nt: TGCGCCAGCAGCTTTGACCCAGGGGCTGGAAACACCATATATTTT
cdr3_aa: CASSFDPGAGNTIYF
clone_size: .
j_call: TRBJ1-3
d_call: .
v_call: TRBV5-1
cdr3_length: 15

cdr3_nt: TGTGCCAGCAGCGTACTACCTAAAGAGACCCAGTACTTC
cdr3_aa: CASSVLPKETQYF
clone_size: .
j_call: TRBJ2-5
d_call: .
v_call: TRBV9
cdr3_length: 13

cdr3_nt: TGTGCCAGCAGCATCAGGGGCGATTCACCCCTCCACTTT
cdr3_aa: CASSIRGDSPLHF
clone_size: .
j_call: TRBJ1-6
d_call: .
v_call: TRBV7-9
cdr3_length: 13

cdr3_nt: TGTGCCAGCTCACTCATCAATTACAATGAGCAGTTCTTC
cdr3_aa: CASSLINYNEQFF
clone_size: .
j_call: TRBJ2-1
d_call: .
v_call: TRBV18
cdr3_length: 13

cdr3_nt: TGTGCCAGCAGCGCCAACCCAACAGGGTTAGCTTTCTTT
cdr3_aa: CASSANPTGLAFF
clone_size: .
j_call: TRBJ1-1
d_call: .
v_call: TRBV9
cdr3_length: 13

cdr3_nt: TGTGCCAGCAGGTCACAGGGTTCAGCTTTCTTT
cdr3_aa: CASRSQGSAFF
clone_size: .
j_call: TRBJ1-1
d_call: .
v_call: TRBV6-6
cdr3_length: 11

cdr3_nt: TGCGCCAGCAGCGCCCGGGGGGGGGATGCGGTTGAGCAGTTCTTC
cdr3_aa: CASSARGGDAVEQFF
clone_size: .
j_call: TRBJ2-1
d_call: TRBD2
v_call: TRBV5-1
cdr3_length: 15

cdr3_nt: TGTGCCATCAGTGAGCCGGGACTAGCTCGAAATGAGCAGTTCTTC
cdr3_aa: CAISEPGLARNEQFF
clone_size: .
j_call: TRBJ2-1
d_call: TRBD2
v_call: TRBV10-3
cdr3_length: 15

cdr3_nt: TGTGCCAGCAGTCCGTTGGGGAGGGGCGCTGGCAAAAACATTCAGTACTTC
cdr3_aa: CASSPLGRGAGKNIQYF
clone_size: .
j_call: TRBJ2-4
d_call: TRBD2
v_call: TRBV27
cdr3_length: 17

cdr3_nt: TGTGCCAGCAGCGCCTCGGGGGCCGGGGCCAACGTCCTGACTTTC
cdr3_aa: CASSASGAGANVLTF
clone_size: once
j_call: TRBJ2-6
d_call: .
v_call: TRBV9
cdr3_length: 15

cdr3_nt: TGCGCCAGCAGCCTCGACAGGGGAGACGGCTACACCTTC
cdr3_aa: CASSLDRGDGYTF
clone_size: .
j_call: TRBJ1-2
d_call: TRBD1
v_call: TRBV5-1
cdr3_length: 13

cdr3_nt: TGTGCCAGCAGTTGGGACTTCGATTCGGCACCCCTCCACTTT
cdr3_aa: CASSWDFDSAPLHF
clone_size: .
j_call: TRBJ1-6
d_call: .
v_call: TRBV25-1
cdr3_length: 14

cdr3_nt: TGTGCCATCAGGGGCACGGGGGATGGCTACACCTTC
cdr3_aa: CAIRGTGDGYTF
clone_size: .
j_call: TRBJ1-2
d_call: .
v_call: TRBV10-3
cdr3_length: 12

cdr3_nt: TGCGCCAGCAGCCAAGATATATCGGGGACTGAAGCTTTCTTT
cdr3_aa: CASSQDISGTEAFF
clone_size: .
j_call: TRBJ1-1
d_call: .
v_call: TRBV4-3
cdr3_length: 14